A selection of T cell receptor beta chains follows, all from one sample in a study of post-analysis software for immune sequencing data. TCRdb itself ran the PCR reads through MiXCR, one entry per CDR3 protein. This table holds roughly 870,000 distinct CDR3 sequences, approximately 53% found once. What was sequenced was blood. The origin of the receptors is a girl between 5 and 17 years old with multiple sclerosis. Each CDR3 is given with its conserved first and last residue. The D gene is left open where the match is weak. Only part of the rows carry a size: once, few, many, or a class if the clone is expanded.

len	j_gene	v_gene	d_gene	abundance	CDR3aa	CDR3nt
15	TRBJ2-1	TRBV15	TRBD2	few	CATSAGLAGANEQFF	TGTGCCACCAGCGCCGGACTAGCGGGAGCCAATGAGCAGTTCTTC
13	TRBJ2-3	TRBV10-1	.	.	CASSGLHDRSQYF	TGCGCCAGCAGTGGACTACATGACAGATCGCAGTATTTT
14	TRBJ2-1	TRBV29-1	.	.	CSVASLGSYNEQFF	TGCAGCGTTGCGAGTTTGGGCTCCTACAATGAGCAGTTCTTC
15	TRBJ1-5	TRBV2	.	.	CASSERSGLDQPQHF	TGTGCCAGCAGTGAAAGGTCTGGGTTGGACCAGCCCCAGCATTTT
14	TRBJ2-5	TRBV7-2	TRBD2	.	CASSRGTHGGEQYF	TGTGCCAGCAGCCGAGGGACCCACGGGGGGGAGCAGTACTTC
16	TRBJ2-1	TRBV12-3/TRBV12-4	.	.	CASRPTWAGVSGGLFF	TGTGCCAGCAGGCCTACATGGGCGGGAGTTAGTGGGGGCCTGTTCTTC
18	TRBJ2-1	TRBV4-1	TRBD2	.	CASSQASGGPSSYNEQFF	TGCGCCAGCAGCCAAGCCAGCGGGGGCCCTAGCTCCTACAATGAGCAGTTCTTC
15	TRBJ2-5	TRBV5-1	.	.	CASSSSAGVSETQYF	TGCGCCAGCAGCTCCTCGGCAGGGGTGAGCGAGACCCAGTACTTC
15	TRBJ2-4	TRBV6-5	TRBD2	.	CASSPTGGARGEQYF	TGTGCCAGCAGTCCCACGGGGGGGGCTCGGGGAGAGCAGTACTTC
15	TRBJ2-4	TRBV7-2	TRBD2	few	CASSLAAGGTDIQYF	TGTGCCAGCAGCTTAGCGGCGGGAGGGACTGACATTCAGTACTTC
13	TRBJ1-1	TRBV7-3	TRBD1	.	CASSADRVTEAFF	TGTGCCAGCAGTGCCGACAGGGTCACTGAAGCTTTCTTT
15	TRBJ2-7	TRBV4-1	TRBD2	.	CASSQESLAGPEQYF	TGCGCCAGCAGCCAAGAGTCACTAGCGGGACCCGAGCAGTACTTC
15	TRBJ1-2	TRBV12-3/TRBV12-4	.	.	CVSRSTGLANYGYTF	TGTGTCAGCAGATCCACAGGGCTAGCTAACTATGGCTACACCTTC
14	TRBJ1-1	TRBV29-1	TRBD1	.	CSVERTGTVTEAFF	TGCAGCGTAGAACGGACAGGGACGGTCACTGAAGCTTTCTTT